The 27 T cell receptor beta chains presented below share a single source sample, sequenced in a study of T cells after posttransplantation cyclophosphamide. The method was immunoSEQ multiplex PCR; TCRdb's version includes in-frame clones alone and lacks a portion of them. Of 51,000 or so clones in the sample, 94% were seen once. The sample consisted of PBMCs. These receptors all come from a woman aged 25-40 years in good health and a related stem cell transplant donor.

The genes are TRBV6-1 and TRBJ2-7; possibly TRBD2 for D (6 bases). The length of the CDR3 is 15 residues. V lost 6 bases and J 5 bases, leaving 20 bases between the germline ends. In germline, CDR1 is MNHNS, CDR2 SASEGT. The CDR3 region has the DNA TGTGCCAGCAGGGCGGGGCGGACCGTGATCAACGAGCAGTACTTC. Translating it yields CASRAGRTVINEQYF.

The chain joins TRBV25-1 to TRBJ1-2; unclear D gene. Germline CDR1 and CDR2: MGHDK and SYGVNS. This CDR3 region has 16 residues. Trimming shortened V by 2 bases and J by 8 bases, and 21 bases separated the two germline ends. CDR3 nucleotide sequence: TGTGCCAGCAGTGAAGTGTGGGAGGTGGGCTCAGGCGGCTACACCTTC. It is translated as CASSEVWEVGSGGYTF.

The rearrangement links TRBV2 to TRBJ1-4; D remains unclear. The V and J ends lost 1 base and 8 bases respectively, with 14 bases between them. Germline loops: CDR1 SNHLY, CDR2 FYNNEI. This CDR3 contains 15 residues. Here the CDR3 reads CASSEGAAAWEKLFF. In DNA, the CDR3 is TGTGCCAGCAGTGAAGGGGCAGCCGCTTGGGAAAAACTGTTTTTT.

This clone was seen just once. This chain links TRBV7-2 with TRBJ1-5; TRBD1 matches at 9 bases. The trim removed 4 bases at V and 4 bases at J, leaving 2 bases unmatched. In germline, CDR1 is SGHTA, CDR2 FQGNSA. The CDR3 sequence is 14 residues long. The CDR3 region has the DNA TGTGCCAGCAGCTCGGACAGGGGAAATCAGCCCCAGCATTTT. Its translation: CASSSDRGNQPQHF.

The genes are TRBV19 and TRBJ1-5; 10 nucleotides line up with TRBD1. Trimming at V came to 4 bases and at J to 9 bases, leaving 12 bases not matched to a gene. Germline V gene lookup returns CDR1 LNHDA and CDR2 SQIVND (reference sequence). The CDR3 covers 16 residues. This CDR3 is CASSTKGQGTPRPQHF. The CDR3 DNA follows: TGTGCCAGTAGTACAAAGGGACAGGGGACGCCTCGGCCCCAGCATTTT. Variable domain in full (rest from reference TRBV19 and TRBJ1-5): DGGITQSPKYLFRKEGQNVTLSCEQNLNHDAMYWYRQDPGQGLRLIYYSQIVNDFQKGDIAEGYSVSREKKESFPLTVTSAQKNPTAFYLCASSTKGQGTPRPQHFGDGTRLSIL.

V usage is TRBV27 and J usage is TRBJ2-1; D may be TRBD1 (5 bases). V gave up 3 bases and J gave up 0 bases, with 9 bases separating them. The CDR3 spans 15 residues. Germline V gene data show CDR1 as MNHEY and CDR2 as SMNVEV (reference sequence). CDR3 coding DNA: TGTGCCAGCAGTTTGGACACCTACTCCTACAATGAGCAGTTCTTC. Amino acid sequence: CASSLDTYSYNEQFF.

This chain uses TRBV25-1 with TRBJ2-3; maybe TRBD2 (7 bases). In germline, CDR1 is MGHDK, CDR2 SYGVNS. This CDR3 is built from 15 residues. Trimming cost V 7 bases and J 0 bases, with 14 bases left between them. In DNA form, the CDR3 reads TGTGCCAGCACACGGGCGGGGGCTAGCACAGATACGCAGTATTTT. Amino acids: CASTRAGASTDTQYF.

V usage is TRBV6-5 and J usage is TRBJ1-2; the D gene is possibly TRBD1 (6 bases). Looked up from germline, CDR1 is MNHEY and CDR2 is SVGAGI. This CDR3 has 13 residues. V was pared by 6 bases and J by 7 bases, with 15 bases between. The CDR3 DNA reads TGTGCCAGCAGACAGGGTGTTGTGCGTGGCTACACCTTC. This encodes CASRQGVVRGYTF.

The chain is built from TRBV10-3 and TRBJ1-5, with 10 bases aligning to TRBD1. The CDR3 runs 15 residues. CDR1 is ENHRY, CDR2 SYGVKD, per germline. Losses at the gene ends were 6 bases for V and 5 bases for J; bases not matched to a gene: 7. CDR3 sequence: CAIRSSGTGDQPQHF. In DNA, the CDR3 is TGTGCCATCAGATCCTCCGGGACAGGGGATCAGCCCCAGCATTTT.

The V call is TRBV7-2, the J call TRBJ2-1, with TRBD2 matching over 8 bases. V dropped 1 base and J dropped 7; count of bases not matched to a gene: 6. The CDR3 length is 15 residues. Germline CDR1 is SGHTA and CDR2 is FQGNSA. The CDR3 DNA is TGTGCCAGCAGCTTAGGGAGCGGGGGCCGGAATGAGCAGTTCTTC. This encodes CASSLGSGGRNEQFF.

The chain joins TRBV10-3 to TRBJ1-1; 8 bases line up with TRBD1. V lost 4 bases to trimming and J lost 2 bases; unmatched junction nucleotides: 3. From germline, CDR1 is ENHRY and CDR2 SYGVKD. The CDR3 length is 14 residues. CDR3 sequence: CAISGQGKNTEAFF. For the CDR3, the DNA is TGTGCCATCAGTGGACAGGGGAAAAACACTGAAGCTTTCTTT.

The chain is built from TRBV4-2 and TRBJ1-3; D is uncertain. Trimming pared 1 base from V and 0 bases from J, leaving 7 bases between. The germline gives CDR1 LGHNA, CDR2 YNFKEQ. CDR3 length: 15 amino acids. The CDR3 DNA reads TGTGCCAGCAGCCAAGTATCAGACTCTGGAAACACCATATATTTT. Translation gives CASSQVSDSGNTIYF.

This chain uses TRBV5-8 with TRBJ1-2; no definite D call. CDR1 SGHTS and CDR2 YDEGEE come from the germline V gene. V dropped 4 bases and J dropped 6 bases, with 10 bases sitting between them. CDR3 length: 12 amino acids. The CDR3 loop is CASSLALHGYTF. The CDR3 nucleotides read TGTGCCAGCAGCCTAGCCCTACATGGCTACACCTTC.

This clone was found a few times. The chain joins TRBV2 to TRBJ1-1; no clear D. The V gene lost 7 bases and the J gene lost 3 bases, with 12 bases spanning the gap. Germline assignment: CDR1 SNHLY and CDR2 FYNNEI. The CDR3 is 13 amino acids. CDR3 nucleotide sequence: TGTGCCAGCAATGTCCAGGCTTACACTGAAGCTTTCTTT. Translation gives CASNVQAYTEAFF.

In nucleotides, the CDR3 is TGTGCCAGTAGTGCGCAGGGATTGCAGGACGGGGAGCTGTTTTTT. Amino acid sequence: CASSAQGLQDGELFF. The chain has TRBV19 and TRBJ2-2; a weak D match, TRBD1 (5 bases). The V end was cut by 5 bases, the J end by 7 bases, with 17 bases between. This CDR3 contains 15 residues. In germline, CDR1 is LNHDA, CDR2 SQIVND (reference sequence).

The rearrangement uses TRBV5-1 and TRBJ2-1; 11 positions match TRBD2. Germline-derived CDR1 and CDR2 are SGHRS and YFSETQ. This CDR3 contains 14 residues. V was pared by 5 bases and J by 3 bases, with 1 base of the junction left unmatched. CDR3 in amino acids: CASRTSGDYNEQFF. DNA of the CDR3: TGCGCCAGCAGGACTAGCGGGGACTACAATGAGCAGTTCTTC.

The CDR3 region has the DNA TGTGCCATCAGTGAGCGGGACATTGCTTACAATGAGCAGTTCTTC. Its protein product is CAISERDIAYNEQFF. The chain joins TRBV10-3 to TRBJ2-1; maybe TRBD1 (6 bases). CDR3 size: 15 residues. V dropped 2 bases and J dropped 4 bases, with 12 bases sitting between them. The germline V gene has CDR1 ENHRY and CDR2 SYGVKD.

The V call is TRBV9, the J call TRBJ2-2, with 10 positions matching TRBD2. Trimming took 0 bases from V and 6 from J; bases not matched to a gene: 8. The CDR3 is made up of 17 amino acids. CDR1 is SGDLS and CDR2 is YYNGEE in the germline V gene. The CDR3 spells CASSVVGAGGTSGELFF. CDR3 sequence (DNA): TGTGCCAGCAGCGTAGTGGGAGCGGGGGGGACTTCCGGGGAGCTGTTTTTT. Full variable domain (remainder filled in from reference TRBV9 and TRBJ2-2): DSGVTQTPKHLITATGQRVTLRCSPRSGDLSVYWYQQSLDQGLQFLIQYYNGEERAKGNILERFSAQQFPDLHSELNLSSLELGDSALYFCASSVVGAGGTSGELFFGEGSRLTVL.

This rearrangement joins TRBV6-1 to TRBJ1-1; 9 nucleotides agree with TRBD1. The CDR3 contains 14 residues. Per germline, CDR1 MNHNS and CDR2 SASEGT. J gave up 4 bases and V 6 bases, and 6 bases lay outside the gene matches. The CDR3 region is CASRDRGGGTEAFF. DNA of the CDR3: TGTGCCAGCAGGGACAGGGGAGGGGGCACTGAAGCTTTCTTT.

The V call is TRBV4-2, the J call TRBJ1-3; 9 nucleotides align to TRBD1. Per the germline V gene, CDR1 is LGHNA and CDR2 is YNFKEQ. The J segment lost 0 bases and the V segment lost 4 bases, leaving 22 bases of the junction unmatched. This CDR3 region has 22 residues. DNA for the CDR3: TGTGCCAGCAGCCCTCTAGGGAACTCGGGACAGGGACCCTCGAGCTCTGGAAACACCATATATTTT. Protein sequence: CASSPLGNSGQGPSSSGNTIYF.

The CDR3 DNA follows: TGTGCCACCAGCCACGACAGGAATCAGCCCCAGCATTTT. Its protein product is CATSHDRNQPQHF. The J gene is TRBJ1-5, the V gene TRBV15; TRBD1 might be the D (6 bases). Per germline, CDR1 LNHNV and CDR2 YYDKDF (reference sequence). This CDR3 is built from 13 residues. V lost 5 bases and J 4 bases, leaving 9 bases between the germline ends.

The V and J genes are TRBV4-1 and TRBJ1-2; 11 bases agree with TRBD1. Germline V gives CDR1 MGHRA, CDR2 YSYEKL. Losses at the gene ends were 5 bases for V and 8 bases for J; bases not matched to a gene: 13. The CDR3 is 16 amino acids. This CDR3 reads CASSDFRTGGLRGYTF. CDR3 bases: TGCGCCAGCAGCGATTTTCGGACAGGGGGCCTGAGAGGCTACACCTTC.

This clone was seen only once. The chain couples TRBV5-1 to TRBJ2-7, with 7 bases identical to TRBD1. Germline V gives CDR1 SGHRS, CDR2 YFSETQ. The CDR3 length is 13 residues. J gave up 7 bases and V 3 bases, and 7 bases lay outside the gene matches. This CDR3 is CASSSLQGPEQYF. The DNA for the CDR3 is TGCGCCAGCAGCTCCCTACAGGGGCCAGAGCAGTACTTC.

The chain carries TRBV19 and TRBJ2-2, with D unresolved. Trimming pared 2 bases from V and 1 base from J, leaving 8 bases between. This CDR3 region has 15 residues. CDR1 is LNHDA, CDR2 SQIVND, per germline (reference sequence). Here the CDR3 DNA reads TGTGCCAGTAGTATAAGCACGCAGAACACCGGGGAGCTGTTTTTT. This encodes CASSISTQNTGELFF.

The CDR3 is CASSPEGRYSYEQYF. DNA for the CDR3: TGTGCCAGCAGTCCCGAGGGCAGGTACTCCTACGAGCAGTACTTC. The J gene is TRBJ2-7, the V gene TRBV6-5; D perhaps matches TRBD2 (5 bases). CDR3 length equals 15 residues. CDR1 is MNHEY and CDR2 is SVGAGI in the germline V gene. The V and J ends lost 5 bases and 0 bases respectively, with 14 bases between them.

V and J are TRBV19 and TRBJ1-5; D remains ambiguous. The CDR3 runs 17 residues. Germline assignment: CDR1 LNHDA and CDR2 SQIVND (reference sequence). Trimming took 3 bases from V and 0 from J, leaving 15 bases between them. The CDR3 nucleotides are TGTGCCAGTAGTATGGTTCCTCCCCACATTAGCAATCAGCCCCAGCATTTT. The encoded protein is CASSMVPPHISNQPQHF.

The chain has TRBV11-1 and TRBJ1-3, with D perhaps matching TRBD1 (5 bases). This CDR3 is 17 amino acids long. V was trimmed by 0 bases and J by 0 bases, leaving 12 bases between them. Germline V lookup: CDR1 SGHAT, CDR2 FQDESV (reference sequence). Here the CDR3 DNA reads TGTGCCAGCAGCTTAGCGCGGGACCGAGCCTCTGGAAACACCATATATTTT. Encoded protein: CASSLARDRASGNTIYF.